A selection of T cell receptor beta chains follows, all from one sample in a study of CD8+ T cells in alopecia areata. Profiled with immunoSEQ multiplex PCR; TCRdb holds only in-frame clones, not every one. The data hold roughly 140,000 clones, with 62% observed a single time. Sequencing was done on a sample of CD8+ T cells sorted from blood. The receptors were gathered from a human donor in good health. Each CDR3 is given with its conserved first and last residue. D genes are given only for firm matches. A row's size may be missing; if present it is once, few, many or a size class.

J	length	V	D	size	CDR3	DNA
TRBJ2-2	18	TRBV10-3	TRBD2	NA	CAIMGTSGTHPNTGELFF	TGTGCCATCATGGGGACTAGCGGGACACACCCGAACACCGGGGAGCTGTTTTTT
TRBJ2-7	14	TRBV5-6	NA	NA	CASSWGTGRYEQYF	TGTGCCAGCAGCTGGGGGACCGGGAGATACGAGCAGTACTTC
TRBJ2-5	13	TRBV13	NA	NA	CASSWYRAETQYF	TGTGCCAGCAGCTGGTACAGGGCGGAGACCCAGTACTTC
TRBJ2-1	12	TRBV5-1	NA	NA	CASSWRGDEQFF	TGCGCCAGCAGCTGGAGAGGCGATGAGCAGTTCTTC
TRBJ2-1	17	TRBV14	NA	NA	CASSQETLREAHNEQFF	TGTGCCAGCAGCCAAGAAACTTTGAGGGAGGCCCACAATGAGCAGTTCTTC
TRBJ1-2	14	TRBV9	NA	once	CASSVDDSIYGYTF	TGTGCCAGCAGCGTAGATGACAGCATCTATGGCTACACCTTC
TRBJ2-3	13	TRBV2	NA	NA	CASSEAAQDTQYF	TGTGCCAGCAGTGAAGCAGCACAAGATACGCAGTATTTT
TRBJ2-7	12	TRBV7-9	NA	few	CASSGQEGVQYF	TGTGCCAGCAGCGGACAAGAGGGGGTACAGTACTTC
TRBJ2-7	12	TRBV7-9	NA	NA	CASSLYPLEQYF	TGTGCCAGCAGCTTATACCCCCTCGAGCAGTACTTC
TRBJ2-5	13	TRBV13	NA	NA	CASSSLEQETQYF	TGTGCCAGCAGCTCACTGGAACAAGAGACCCAGTACTTC